The sequence of this T cell receptor beta chain was determined in a study of blood T cells in healthy people across ages. The study's findings and limits: Leaving the PBMCs unsorted stopped any conclusive comparison of naive versus antigen-experienced cells.

As to this clonotype: Its antigen remains unidentified.

The authors ran a second PCR of about 7 to 11 cycles using a sample-barcoded 5' primer and a J-beta primer mix. The template-switch adaptor was a 5' adaptor with 12 random nucleotides. It tagged each cDNA molecule. From each sample, at least 3 million paired-end reads containing CDR3 were obtained. TCRdb recomputed calls from the 5' RACE reads with MiXCR, one row per CDR3 protein. The data hold about 1.4 million distinct CDR3 sequences, with roughly 64% observed a single time. The V gene lost 11 bases and the J gene lost 3 bases, with 13 bases spanning the gap. Germline V lookup: CDR1 ENHRY, CDR2 SYGVKD. There are 13 residues in the CDR3.

Sequenced input: blood. This sequence joins TRBV10-3 and TRBJ1-4; D perhaps matches TRBD1 (6 bases). The sequence was obtained from a young man in good health. As DNA, the CDR3 is TGTGCCGGGGGGGCGGGACCTAATGAAAAACTGTTTTTT. Translated: CAGGAGPNEKLFF.